These 30 T cell receptor beta chains share one sample of origin, sequenced in a study of Tregs in tolerant kidney transplant recipients (dated by TCRdb to the late 2010s). The method behind the library was the immunoSEQ multiplex PCR assay. TCRdb limited this immuneACCESS table to in-frame rearrangements with V and J called. A share of clones is missing; checked studies link under half to unresolved V genes, and the rest is unexplained. This sample has about 240,000 clones in its table, and about four fifths of those were observed once. The top ten clonotypes cover 0.5% to 0.65% of the sample. The material sequenced was CD4+ T cells from blood. The receptors were sampled from a human donor in good health.

The chain carries TRBV2 and TRBJ2-7, with 8 bases lining up with TRBD2. V lost 3 bases, J lost 7 bases, and 11 bases stayed unmatched. The CDR3 has 15 amino acids. Germline lookup yields CDR1 SNHLY and CDR2 FYNNEI. The CDR3 loop is CASSENGATGGEQYF. The CDR3 DNA sequence: TGTGCCAGCAGTGAGAACGGGGCAACGGGAGGGGAGCAGTACTTC.

This clone came up a few times. The genes are TRBV5-4 and TRBJ2-7; D possibly matches TRBD1 or TRBD2 (5 bases each). Trimming stripped 0 bases from V and 2 bases from J, with 15 bases between. Germline V gene data show CDR1 as SGHNT and CDR2 as YYREEE (reference sequence). This CDR3 contains 16 residues. CDR3 nucleotide sequence: TGTGCCAGCAGCTTGGGTCCGGGACCAGAGGCCTACGAGCAGTACTTC. This codes for CASSLGPGPEAYEQYF.

This clone was seen more than once but under ten times. The J gene is TRBJ1-6, the V gene TRBV2; D unclear. The V and J ends lost 7 bases and 6 bases respectively, with 10 bases between them. Germline V gene lookup returns CDR1 SNHLY and CDR2 FYNNEI. The CDR3 consists of 13 residues. CDR3 sequence reads: CASTETANSPLHF. The CDR3 nucleotides read TGTGCCAGCACGGAAACAGCTAATTCACCCCTCCACTTT.

The V call is TRBV5-1, the J call TRBJ1-6, with a possible D match to TRBD1 (5 bases). The CDR3 is 14 amino acids. Trimming stripped 0 bases from V and 10 bases from J, with 11 bases between. Per the germline V gene, CDR1 is SGHRS and CDR2 is YFSETQ. Here the CDR3 DNA reads TGCGCCAGCAGCTTGGGAGGCCAGGGATCACCCCTCCACTTT. It is translated as CASSLGGQGSPLHF.

This chain connects TRBV18 to TRBJ2-7; D perhaps matches TRBD1 (6 bases). Germline V gene sequence: CDR1 KGHSH, CDR2 LQKENI. V gave up 2 bases and J gave up 1 base, with 12 bases separating them. This CDR3 region has 15 residues. Written as DNA, the CDR3 is TGTGCCAGCTCACCATCGGGACACTCGTCCTACGAGCAGTACTTC. Translating it yields CASSPSGHSSYEQYF.

Comments on this clone: The junction departs from germline at one end; a sequencing error may be responsible. The gene calls are TRBV6-1 and TRBJ2-7; 8 nucleotides agree with TRBD1. Per germline, CDR1 MNHNS and CDR2 SASEGT. This CDR3 is built from 12 residues. The chain's CDR3 is CAGSGQGYEQYF. The CDR3 nucleotides are TGTGCCGGCAGTGGACAGGGCTACGAGCAGTACTTC.

The CDR3 DNA is TGTGCCAGCTCACCACCGCTTTCCGTACAAGAGACCCAGTACTTC. Encoded protein: CASSPPLSVQETQYF. The chain uses TRBV18 and TRBJ2-5; D gene unclear. The V end was cut by 0 bases, the J end by 2 bases, with 10 bases between. The CDR3 sequence is 15 residues long. The germline V gene encodes CDR1 KGHSH and CDR2 LQKENI.

V is TRBV2 and J is TRBJ2-7; the match to TRBD1 covers 7 bases. CDR3 length: 13 residues. CDR1 and CDR2 from the germline V gene are SNHLY and FYNNEI. With V trimmed by 6 bases and J by 5 bases, 7 bases remained unmatched. CDR3 coding DNA: TGTGCCAGCAGGACCGACAGGGTTGACGAGCAGTACTTC. This codes for CASRTDRVDEQYF.

The chain carries TRBV18 and TRBJ2-5; 7 nucleotides agree with TRBD2. Per the germline V gene, CDR1 is KGHSH and CDR2 is LQKENI. V was clipped by 3 bases and J by 2 bases; unmatched bases: 6. This CDR3 is built from 15 residues. CDR3 protein: CASSPQAGGQETQYF. The CDR3 DNA is TGTGCCAGCTCACCTCAAGCCGGGGGGCAAGAGACCCAGTACTTC.

The chain recombines TRBV5-1 with TRBJ2-3; D possibly corresponds to TRBD2 (5 bases). This CDR3 contains 17 residues. Germline CDR1 is SGHRS and CDR2 is YFSETQ. Trimming left V 0 bases short and J 2 bases short, with 16 bases between. The DNA for the CDR3 is TGCGCCAGCAGCTTGGTGGTATTAGCGAGGCACACAGATACGCAGTATTTT. Translated: CASSLVVLARHTDTQYF.

This clone was seen only a few times. This chain links TRBV7-9 with TRBJ2-1; TRBD2 agrees at 10 bases. Germline CDR1 is SEHNR and CDR2 is FQNEAQ (reference sequence). After removal of 2 bases from V and 9 bases from J, the junction contained 7 bases not matched to a gene. This CDR3 contains 15 residues. The CDR3 protein is CASSLRGSGGREQFF. The CDR3 bases are TGTGCCAGCAGCTTAAGAGGTAGCGGGGGGCGTGAGCAGTTCTTC.

The chain is built from TRBV5-6 and TRBJ1-5, with 10 bases that match TRBD1. The germline V gene has CDR1 SGHDT and CDR2 YYEEEE. CDR3 length equals 17 residues. Trimming cost V 3 bases and J 0 bases; bases outside gene matches: 6. CDR3 protein: CASSSRDRGNSNQPQHF. Here the CDR3 DNA reads TGTGCCAGCAGCTCCCGGGACAGGGGAAATAGCAATCAGCCCCAGCATTTT.

V gene TRBV29-1 combines with J gene TRBJ1-5; the D gene is possibly TRBD1 (6 bases). The CDR3 sequence is 13 residues long. The V gene lost 6 bases and the J gene lost 3 bases, with 12 bases spanning the gap. Germline CDR1 reads SQVTM; CDR2 reads ANQGSEA. In nucleotides, the CDR3 is TGCAGCGTCGTGGACAGCTACAATCAGCCCCAGCATTTT. Encoded protein: CSVVDSYNQPQHF.

J is TRBJ2-7 and V is TRBV30; D remains unclear. CDR1 is GTSNPN and CDR2 is SVGIG in the germline V gene (reference sequence). The CDR3 sequence is 12 residues long. The germline V and J ends were trimmed by 1 base and 5 bases, with 9 bases remaining between them. This CDR3 is CAWSGRVHEQYF. In DNA form, the CDR3 reads TGTGCCTGGAGTGGCCGGGTGCACGAGCAGTACTTC.

The chain joins TRBV11-3 to TRBJ2-3, with D unclear. Germline V gives CDR1 SGHNT, CDR2 YENEEA. This CDR3 is 12 amino acids long. Trimming removed 4 bases at V and 6 bases at J, with 8 bases between. CDR3 nucleotide sequence: TGTGCCAGCAGCTCCTTGGCGGATACGCAGTATTTT. Its protein product is CASSSLADTQYF.

The V call is TRBV5-6, the J call TRBJ2-7; 12 nucleotides align to TRBD2. CDR1 is SGHDT, CDR2 YYEEEE, per germline. The CDR3 covers 17 residues. J lost 1 base, V lost 5 bases, and 10 bases had no gene match. CDR3 nucleotide sequence: TGTGCCAGCAGACCCGGGACTAGCGGGCGTCTATCCTACGAGCAGTACTTC. This codes for CASRPGTSGRLSYEQYF.

The rearrangement uses TRBV5-5 and TRBJ2-7; TRBD1 aligns across 7 bases. The CDR3 is 14 amino acids. Germline V lookup: CDR1 SGHKS, CDR2 YYEKEE (reference sequence). The V gene end was trimmed by 0 bases and the J gene end by 6 bases; junction bases not matched to a gene: 6. CDR3 coding DNA: TGTGCCAGCAGCTTGGAGGACAGGCTCCCCGAGCAGTACTTC. This codes for CASSLEDRLPEQYF. Full variable domain (rest looked up from reference TRBV5-5 and TRBJ2-7): DAGVTQSPTHLIKTRGQQVTLRCSPISGHKSVSWYQQVLGQGPQFIFQYYEKEERGRGNFPDRFSARQFPNYSSELNVNALLLGDSALYLCASSLEDRLPEQYFGPGTRLTVT.

V and J are TRBV28 and TRBJ2-7; either TRBD1 or TRBD2 may fit D (5 bases each). Trimming cost V 2 bases and J 3 bases, with 11 bases left between them. From germline, CDR1 is MDHEN and CDR2 SYDVKM. The CDR3 runs 14 residues. The CDR3 DNA reads TGTGCCAGCAGTTTAACCGGGGCCTACTACGAGCAGTACTTC. This sequence encodes CASSLTGAYYEQYF.

This clone showed up just a few times. The chain links TRBV4-2 to TRBJ2-7; D is unresolved. CDR3 length: 15 amino acids. Trimming took off 1 base at V and 4 bases at J, with 14 bases between the two ends. Germline CDR1 is LGHNA and CDR2 is YNFKEQ. The chain's CDR3 is CASSQVAGVGYEQYF. DNA for the CDR3: TGTGCCAGCAGCCAAGTTGCTGGGGTCGGATACGAGCAGTACTTC.

This sequence joins TRBV5-1 and TRBJ2-2, with TRBD1 as a possible D gene (5 bases). Between the trimmed V and J ends, which lost 4 bases and 0 bases, there was a span of 10 bases. There are 15 residues in the CDR3. Germline CDR1 SGHRS, CDR2 YFSETQ. In DNA form, the CDR3 reads TGCGCCAGCAGCCCCGACAGAGCGAACACCGGGGAGCTGTTTTTT. Protein product: CASSPDRANTGELFF.

This clone was observed a single time. The chain recombines TRBV19 with TRBJ2-6, with 8 positions matching TRBD1. CDR1 and CDR2 from the germline V gene are LNHDA and SQIVND (reference sequence). The CDR3 has 16 amino acids. The V segment lost 3 bases and the J segment 8 bases; nucleotides outside the gene matches: 9. The CDR3 here is CASSIIWTGRTNVLTF. The DNA for the CDR3 is TGTGCCAGTAGTATTATTTGGACAGGGAGGACCAACGTCCTGACTTTC.

The J gene is TRBJ2-5, the V gene TRBV7-8, with TRBD2 matching over 11 bases. Germline V gene data show CDR1 as SGHVS and CDR2 as FQNEAQ. V lost 5 bases to trimming and J lost 2 bases; unmatched junction nucleotides: 13. There are 18 residues in the CDR3. The CDR3 loop is CASSTAHLAGGSQETQYF. CDR3 bases: TGTGCCAGCAGCACTGCCCATCTAGCGGGGGGCTCACAAGAGACCCAGTACTTC.

This clone was recorded a few times. The chain combines TRBV20-1 with TRBJ2-3; D gene unclear. This CDR3 has 11 residues. Germline V gene data show CDR1 as DFQATT and CDR2 as SNEGSKA (reference sequence). Trimming took 5 bases from V and 8 from J, leaving 11 bases between them. CDR3 nucleotide sequence: TGCAGTGCTTCCCTGGCGGCTACGCAGTATTTT. Translating gives CSASLAATQYF.

The chain links TRBV6-1 to TRBJ1-4; D uncertain. Germline-derived CDR1 and CDR2 are MNHNS and SASEGT. Trimming cost V 5 bases and J 0 bases, with 10 bases left between them. The CDR3 sequence is 15 residues long. CDR3 in DNA: TGTGCCAGCAGTTCCGAAGGCGCAACTAATGAAAAACTGTTTTTT. Protein: CASSSEGATNEKLFF.

The chain carries TRBV18 and TRBJ2-7, with 9 bases lining up with TRBD1. The CDR3 has 16 residues. Trimming removed 3 bases from V and 0 bases from J; junction bases left unmatched: 6. CDR1 and CDR2 from the germline V gene are KGHSH and LQKENI. The CDR3: CASSPLGQGLSYEQYF. The CDR3 DNA follows: TGTGCCAGCTCACCCCTCGGACAGGGGCTCTCCTACGAGCAGTACTTC.

This chain links TRBV4-1 with TRBJ1-3; 7 nucleotides agree with TRBD1. Losses at the gene ends were 4 bases for V and 0 bases for J; bases not matched to a gene: 3. The CDR3 consists of 15 residues. Germline V gene data show CDR1 as MGHRA and CDR2 as YSYEKL. The CDR3 reads CASSRTGASGNTIYF. Here the CDR3 DNA reads TGCGCCAGCAGCCGGACAGGCGCCTCTGGAAACACCATATATTTT.

A single count supports this clone. This chain joins TRBV19 and TRBJ1-1; no definite D call. CDR3 size: 15 residues. Germline loops: CDR1 LNHDA, CDR2 SQIVND (reference sequence). V was shortened by 7 bases and J by 1 base, with 16 bases between the two germline ends. The DNA of the CDR3 is TGTGCCAGTACTGAGAGCCGAAGACGGAACACTGAAGCTTTCTTT. This gives the protein CASTESRRRNTEAFF.

The gene calls are TRBV19 and TRBJ2-3, with a possible D match to TRBD2 (6 bases). The germline gives CDR1 LNHDA, CDR2 SQIVND (reference sequence). CDR3 size: 14 residues. Trimming cost V 6 bases and J 0 bases, with 10 bases left between them. CDR3 sequence: CASRGSGSTDTQYF. In DNA form, the CDR3 reads TGTGCCAGTAGGGGGAGCGGGAGCACAGATACGCAGTATTTT.

The chain has TRBV18 and TRBJ2-7; 11 positions match TRBD1. The CDR3 runs 14 residues. V trimming: 3 bases; J trimming: 3 bases; junction bases outside the gene matches: 1. Looked up from germline, CDR1 is KGHSH and CDR2 is LQKENI. DNA for the CDR3: TGTGCCAGCTCACCTGGGACAGGGGGCTACGAGCAGTACTTC. It is translated as CASSPGTGGYEQYF.

The rearrangement joins TRBV10-1 to TRBJ2-1; a possible D gene is TRBD2 (6 bases). The CDR3 consists of 12 residues. The V gene's germline CDR1 is WNHNN and CDR2 SYGVQD (reference sequence). Deletions cut 8 bases from V and 15 bases from J, with 20 bases between. The CDR3 sequence is CASSARPGVWFF. CDR3 nucleotides: TGCGCCAGCTCCGCCCGTCCGGGGGTATGGTTCTTC.